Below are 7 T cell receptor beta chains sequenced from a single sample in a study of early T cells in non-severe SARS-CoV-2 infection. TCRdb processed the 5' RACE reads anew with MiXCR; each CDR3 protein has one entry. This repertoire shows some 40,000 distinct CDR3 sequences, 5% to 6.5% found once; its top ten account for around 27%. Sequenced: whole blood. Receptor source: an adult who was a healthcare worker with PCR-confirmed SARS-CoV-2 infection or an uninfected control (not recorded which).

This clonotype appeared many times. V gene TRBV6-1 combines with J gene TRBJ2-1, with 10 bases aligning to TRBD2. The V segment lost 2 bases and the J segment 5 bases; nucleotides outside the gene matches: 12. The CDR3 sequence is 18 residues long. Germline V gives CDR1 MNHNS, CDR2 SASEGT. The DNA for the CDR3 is TGTGCCAGCAGTGAAAGGGTAGCGGGGGGACTTACACACAATGAGCAGTTCTTC. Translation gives CASSERVAGGLTHNEQFF.

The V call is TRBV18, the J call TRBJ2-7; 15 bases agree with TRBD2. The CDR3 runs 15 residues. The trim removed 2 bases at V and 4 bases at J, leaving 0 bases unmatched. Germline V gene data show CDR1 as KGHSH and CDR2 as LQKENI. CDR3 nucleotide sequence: TGTGCCAGCTCACCAGGACTAGCGGGGGGGTACGAGCAGTACTTC. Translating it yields CASSPGLAGGYEQYF.

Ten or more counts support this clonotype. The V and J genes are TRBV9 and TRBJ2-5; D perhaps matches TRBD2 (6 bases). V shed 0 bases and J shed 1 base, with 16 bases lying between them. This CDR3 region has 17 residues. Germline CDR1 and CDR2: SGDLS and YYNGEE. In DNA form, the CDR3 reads TGTGCCAGCAGCGTAGGTTGGGCGGGGACCGCCCAAGAGACCCAGTACTTC. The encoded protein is CASSVGWAGTAQETQYF.

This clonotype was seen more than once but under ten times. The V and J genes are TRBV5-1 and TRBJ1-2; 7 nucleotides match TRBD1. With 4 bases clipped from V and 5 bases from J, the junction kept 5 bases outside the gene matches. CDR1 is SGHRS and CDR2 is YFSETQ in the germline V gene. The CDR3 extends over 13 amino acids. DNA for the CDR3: TGCGCCAGCAGCCCACAGGGGACTTATGGCTACACCTTC. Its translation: CASSPQGTYGYTF. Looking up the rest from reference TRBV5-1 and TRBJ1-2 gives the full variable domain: KAGVTQTPRYLIKTRGQQVTLSCSPISGHRSVSWYQQTPGQGLQFLFEYFSETQRNKGNFPGRFSGRQFSNSRSEMNVSTLELGDSALYLCASSPQGTYGYTFGSGTRLTVV.

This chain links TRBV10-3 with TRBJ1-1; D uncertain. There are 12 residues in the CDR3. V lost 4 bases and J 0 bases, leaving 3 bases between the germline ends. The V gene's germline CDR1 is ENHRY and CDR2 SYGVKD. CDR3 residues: CAISGVNTEAFF. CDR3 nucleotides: TGTGCCATCAGTGGGGTGAACACTGAAGCTTTCTTT.

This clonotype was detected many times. CDR3 sequence (DNA): TGTGCCAGCTCAATAGGACAGGGTGGGAACACTGAAGCTTTCTTT. Translating gives CASSIGQGGNTEAFF. J is TRBJ1-1 and V is TRBV18; TRBD1 aligns across 8 bases. This CDR3 is 15 amino acids long. Germline CDR1 and CDR2: KGHSH and LQKENI. Germline trimming cut 5 bases from V and 1 base from J; bases unmatched to any gene: 6.

The CDR3, as DNA: TGTGCCAGCAGCTTCGGCAGGGTCACAGATACGCAGTATTTT. Protein: CASSFGRVTDTQYF. This rearrangement joins TRBV11-3 to TRBJ2-3; a weak D match, TRBD1 (5 bases). Germline V gene sequence: CDR1 SGHNT, CDR2 YENEEA. The V gene lost 3 bases and the J gene lost 2 bases, with 9 bases spanning the gap. The CDR3 contains 14 residues.